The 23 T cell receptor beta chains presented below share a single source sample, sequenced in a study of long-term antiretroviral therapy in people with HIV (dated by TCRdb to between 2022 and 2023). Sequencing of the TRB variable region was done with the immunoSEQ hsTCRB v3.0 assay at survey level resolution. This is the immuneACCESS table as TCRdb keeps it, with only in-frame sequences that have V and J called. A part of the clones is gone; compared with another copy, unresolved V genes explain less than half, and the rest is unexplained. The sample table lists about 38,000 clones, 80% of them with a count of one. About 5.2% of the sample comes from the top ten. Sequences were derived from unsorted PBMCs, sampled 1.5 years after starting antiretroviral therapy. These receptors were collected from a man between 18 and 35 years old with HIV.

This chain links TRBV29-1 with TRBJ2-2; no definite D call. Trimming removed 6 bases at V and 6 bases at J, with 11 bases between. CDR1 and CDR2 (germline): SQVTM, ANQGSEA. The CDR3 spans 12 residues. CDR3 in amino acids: CSVIDGAGELFF. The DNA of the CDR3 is TGCAGCGTAATAGACGGCGCCGGGGAGCTGTTTTTT.

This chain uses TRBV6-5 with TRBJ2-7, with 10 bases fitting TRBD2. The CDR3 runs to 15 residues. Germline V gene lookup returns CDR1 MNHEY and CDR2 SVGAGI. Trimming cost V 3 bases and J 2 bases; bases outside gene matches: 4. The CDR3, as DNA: TGTGCCAGCAGTTATCAAGCGGGAGGGCCCTACGAGCAGTACTTC. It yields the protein CASSYQAGGPYEQYF.

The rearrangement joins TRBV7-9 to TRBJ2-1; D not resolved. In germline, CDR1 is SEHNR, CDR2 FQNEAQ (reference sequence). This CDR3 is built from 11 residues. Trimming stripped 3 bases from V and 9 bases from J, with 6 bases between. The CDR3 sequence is CASSLFSEQFF. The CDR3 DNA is TGTGCCAGCAGCTTGTTTAGTGAGCAGTTCTTC.

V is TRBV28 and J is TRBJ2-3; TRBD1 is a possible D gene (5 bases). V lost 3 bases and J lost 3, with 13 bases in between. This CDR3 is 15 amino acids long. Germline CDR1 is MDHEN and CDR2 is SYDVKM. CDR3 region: CASSFAGKGTDTQYF. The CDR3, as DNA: TGTGCCAGCAGTTTTGCAGGGAAGGGGACAGATACGCAGTATTTT.

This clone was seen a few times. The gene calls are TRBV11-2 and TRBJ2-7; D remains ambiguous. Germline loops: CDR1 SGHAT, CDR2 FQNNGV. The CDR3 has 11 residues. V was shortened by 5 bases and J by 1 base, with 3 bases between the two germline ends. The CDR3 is CASSQSYEQYF. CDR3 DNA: TGTGCCAGCAGCCAGTCCTACGAGCAGTACTTC.

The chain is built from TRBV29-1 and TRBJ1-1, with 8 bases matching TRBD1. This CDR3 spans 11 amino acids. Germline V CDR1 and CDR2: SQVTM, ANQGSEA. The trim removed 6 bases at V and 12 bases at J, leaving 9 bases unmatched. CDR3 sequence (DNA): TGCAGCGTGTGGGACAGGAGAATGACTTTCTTT. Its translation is CSVWDRRMTFF.

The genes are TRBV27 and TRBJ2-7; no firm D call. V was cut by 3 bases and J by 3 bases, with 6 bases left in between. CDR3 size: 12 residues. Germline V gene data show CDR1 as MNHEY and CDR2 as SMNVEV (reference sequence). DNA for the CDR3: TGTGCCAGCAGTTTCTTAGGCTACGAGCAGTACTTC. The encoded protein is CASSFLGYEQYF.

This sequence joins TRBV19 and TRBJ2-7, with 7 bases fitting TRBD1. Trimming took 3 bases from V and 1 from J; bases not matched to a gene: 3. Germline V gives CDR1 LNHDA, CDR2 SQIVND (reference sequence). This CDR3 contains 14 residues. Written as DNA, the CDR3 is TGTGCCAGTAGTATCCGGACAGGATCCTACGAGCAGTACTTC. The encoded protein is CASSIRTGSYEQYF.

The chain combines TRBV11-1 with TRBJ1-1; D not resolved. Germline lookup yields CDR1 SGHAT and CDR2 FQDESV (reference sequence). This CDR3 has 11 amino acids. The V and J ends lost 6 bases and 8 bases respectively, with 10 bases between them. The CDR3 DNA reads TGTGCCAGCAGATCGGGCCTCGAAGCTTTCTTT. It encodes CASRSGLEAFF.

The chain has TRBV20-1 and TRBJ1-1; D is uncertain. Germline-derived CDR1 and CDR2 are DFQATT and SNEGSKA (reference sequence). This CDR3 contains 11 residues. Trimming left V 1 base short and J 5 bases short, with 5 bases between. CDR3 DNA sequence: TGCAGTGCTAGAGCGGAAACTGAAGCTTTCTTT. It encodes CSARAETEAFF.

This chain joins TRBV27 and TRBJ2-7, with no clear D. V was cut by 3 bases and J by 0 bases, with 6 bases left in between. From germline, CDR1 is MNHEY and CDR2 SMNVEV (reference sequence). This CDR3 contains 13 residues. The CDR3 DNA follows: TGTGCCAGCAGTTTCCGAAGCTCCTACGAGCAGTACTTC. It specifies CASSFRSSYEQYF.

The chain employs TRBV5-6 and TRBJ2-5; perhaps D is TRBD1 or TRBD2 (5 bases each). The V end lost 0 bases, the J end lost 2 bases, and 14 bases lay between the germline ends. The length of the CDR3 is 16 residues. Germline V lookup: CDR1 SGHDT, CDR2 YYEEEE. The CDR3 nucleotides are TGTGCCAGCAGCTTGGTATTCCGGGGCCGACAAGAGACCCAGTACTTC. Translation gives CASSLVFRGRQETQYF.

The CDR3 DNA follows: TGCGCCAGCAAAACTAGGGCGGTACCCTCCTACGAGCAGTACTTC. As protein: CASKTRAVPSYEQYF. The V call is TRBV5-1, the J call TRBJ2-7; the D gene is possibly TRBD2 (5 bases). Germline CDR1 SGHRS, CDR2 YFSETQ. CDR3 length: 15 amino acids. The V gene lost 6 bases and the J gene lost 0 bases, with 16 bases spanning the gap.

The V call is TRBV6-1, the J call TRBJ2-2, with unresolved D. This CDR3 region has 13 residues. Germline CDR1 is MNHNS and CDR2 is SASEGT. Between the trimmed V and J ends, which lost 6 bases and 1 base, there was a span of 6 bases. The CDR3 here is CASSPKNTGELFF. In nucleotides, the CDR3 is TGTGCCAGCAGCCCCAAGAACACCGGGGAGCTGTTTTTT.

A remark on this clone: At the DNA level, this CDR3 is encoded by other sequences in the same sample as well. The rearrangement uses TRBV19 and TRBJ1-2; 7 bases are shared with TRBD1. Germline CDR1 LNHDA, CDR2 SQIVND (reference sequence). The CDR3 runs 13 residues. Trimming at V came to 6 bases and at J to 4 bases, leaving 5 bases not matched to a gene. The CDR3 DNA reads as TGTGCCAGTAGATCCAGACAGGGCTATGGCTACACCTTC. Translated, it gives CASRSRQGYGYTF.

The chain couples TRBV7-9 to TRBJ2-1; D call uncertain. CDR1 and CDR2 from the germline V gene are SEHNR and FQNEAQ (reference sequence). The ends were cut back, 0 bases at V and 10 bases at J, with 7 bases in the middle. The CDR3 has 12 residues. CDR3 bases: TGTGCCAGCAGCTTAGCGAATCGGGAGCAGTTCTTC. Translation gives CASSLANREQFF.

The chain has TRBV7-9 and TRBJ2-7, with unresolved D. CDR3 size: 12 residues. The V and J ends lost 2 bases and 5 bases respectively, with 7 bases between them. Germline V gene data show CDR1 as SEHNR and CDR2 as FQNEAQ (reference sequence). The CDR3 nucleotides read TGTGCCAGCAGCTTAAAGGACGACGAGCAGTACTTC. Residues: CASSLKDDEQYF.

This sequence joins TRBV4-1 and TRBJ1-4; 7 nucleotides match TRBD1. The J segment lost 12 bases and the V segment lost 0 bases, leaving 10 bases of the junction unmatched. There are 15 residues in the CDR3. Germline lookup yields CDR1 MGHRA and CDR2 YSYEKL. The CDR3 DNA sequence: TGCGCCAGCAGCCAAGAGGGCTTACAGGGGATAGAACTGTTTTTT. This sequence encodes CASSQEGLQGIELFF.

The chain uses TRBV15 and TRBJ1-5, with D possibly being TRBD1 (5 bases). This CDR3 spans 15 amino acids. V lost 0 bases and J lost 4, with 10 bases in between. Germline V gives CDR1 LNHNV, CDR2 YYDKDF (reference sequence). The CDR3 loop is CATSRDDSANQPQHF. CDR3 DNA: TGTGCCACCAGCAGAGATGACAGCGCTAATCAGCCCCAGCATTTT.

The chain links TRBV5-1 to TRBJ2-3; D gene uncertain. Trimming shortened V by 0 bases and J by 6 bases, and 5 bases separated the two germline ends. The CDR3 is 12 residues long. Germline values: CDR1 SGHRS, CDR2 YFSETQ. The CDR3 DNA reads TGCGCCAGCAGCTTGGAGGTGGATACGCAGTATTTT. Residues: CASSLEVDTQYF. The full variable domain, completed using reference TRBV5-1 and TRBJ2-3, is KAGVTQTPRYLIKTRGQQVTLSCSPISGHRSVSWYQQTPGQGLQFLFEYFSETQRNKGNFPGRFSGRQFSNSRSEMNVSTLELGDSALYLCASSLEVDTQYFGPGTRLTVL.

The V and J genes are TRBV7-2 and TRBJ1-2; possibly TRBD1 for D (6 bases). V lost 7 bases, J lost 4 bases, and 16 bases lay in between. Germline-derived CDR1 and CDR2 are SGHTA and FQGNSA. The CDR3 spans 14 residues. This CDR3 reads CASIPTQGSYGYTF. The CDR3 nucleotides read TGTGCCAGCATCCCCACACAGGGATCCTATGGCTACACCTTC.

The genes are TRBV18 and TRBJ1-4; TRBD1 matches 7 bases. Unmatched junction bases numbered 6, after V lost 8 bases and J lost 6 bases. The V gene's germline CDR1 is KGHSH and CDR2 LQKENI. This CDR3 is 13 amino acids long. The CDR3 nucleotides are TGTGCCAGCGGTGACAGGGCCGATGAAAAACTGTTTTTT. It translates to CASGDRADEKLFF.

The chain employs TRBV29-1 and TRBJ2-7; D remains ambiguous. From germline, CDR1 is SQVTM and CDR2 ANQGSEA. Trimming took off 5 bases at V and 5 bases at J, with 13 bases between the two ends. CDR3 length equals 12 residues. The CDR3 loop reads CSVIRATHEQYF. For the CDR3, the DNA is TGCAGCGTTATACGGGCCACCCACGAGCAGTACTTC.